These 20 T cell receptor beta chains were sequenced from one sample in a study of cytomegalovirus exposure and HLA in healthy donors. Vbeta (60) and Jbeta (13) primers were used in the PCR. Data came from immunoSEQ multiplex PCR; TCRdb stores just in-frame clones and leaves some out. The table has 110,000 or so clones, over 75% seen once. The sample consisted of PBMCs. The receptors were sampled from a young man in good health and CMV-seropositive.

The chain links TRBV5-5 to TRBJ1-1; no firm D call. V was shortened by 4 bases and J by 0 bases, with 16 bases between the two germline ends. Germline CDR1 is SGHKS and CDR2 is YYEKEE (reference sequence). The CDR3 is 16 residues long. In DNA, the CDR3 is TGTGCCAGCAGCCCGAGGGATATAGGGATGAACACTGAAGCTTTCTTT. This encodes CASSPRDIGMNTEAFF.

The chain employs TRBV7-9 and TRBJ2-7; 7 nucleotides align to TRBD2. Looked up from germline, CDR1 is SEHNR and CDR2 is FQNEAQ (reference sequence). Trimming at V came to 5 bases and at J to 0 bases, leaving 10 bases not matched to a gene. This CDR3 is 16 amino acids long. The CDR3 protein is CASSEGGLADSYEQYF. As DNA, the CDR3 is TGTGCCAGCAGCGAGGGTGGGCTAGCGGACTCCTACGAGCAGTACTTC.

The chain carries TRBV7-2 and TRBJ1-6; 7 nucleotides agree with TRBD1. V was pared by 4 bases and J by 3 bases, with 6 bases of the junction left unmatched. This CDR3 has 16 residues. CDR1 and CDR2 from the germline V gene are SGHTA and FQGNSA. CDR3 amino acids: CASSSPRDSYNSPLHF. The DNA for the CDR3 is TGTGCCAGCAGCTCACCCCGGGACAGCTATAATTCACCCCTCCACTTT.

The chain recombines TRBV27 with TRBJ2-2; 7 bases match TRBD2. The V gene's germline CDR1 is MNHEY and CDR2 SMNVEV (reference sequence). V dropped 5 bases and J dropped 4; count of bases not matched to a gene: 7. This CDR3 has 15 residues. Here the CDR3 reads CASSPTSTITGELFF. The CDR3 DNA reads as TGTGCCAGCAGTCCGACTAGCACTATCACCGGGGAGCTGTTTTTT.

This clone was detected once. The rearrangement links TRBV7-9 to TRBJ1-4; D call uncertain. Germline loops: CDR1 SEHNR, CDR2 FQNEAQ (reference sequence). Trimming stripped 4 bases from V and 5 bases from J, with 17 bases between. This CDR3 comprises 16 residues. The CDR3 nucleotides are TGTGCCAGCAGCTCGCCATCGGAAAGGGAGAATGAAAAACTGTTTTTT. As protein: CASSSPSERENEKLFF.

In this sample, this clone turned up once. The CDR3 protein is CASSLVNRGENTEAFF. CDR3 DNA sequence: TGTGCCAGCAGCTTAGTTAACAGGGGAGAGAACACTGAAGCTTTCTTT. The chain recombines TRBV5-6 with TRBJ1-1, with 7 bases matching TRBD1. CDR3 length: 16 amino acids. The germline V gene has CDR1 SGHDT and CDR2 YYEEEE. Unmatched junction bases numbered 8, after V lost 2 bases and J lost 1 base.

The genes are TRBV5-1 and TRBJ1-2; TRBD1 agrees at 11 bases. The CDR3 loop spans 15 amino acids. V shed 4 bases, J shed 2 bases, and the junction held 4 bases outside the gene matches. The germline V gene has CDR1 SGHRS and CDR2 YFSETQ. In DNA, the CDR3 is TGCGCCAGCAGCGAAGGGACAGGGGGGAACTATGGCTACACCTTC. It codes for CASSEGTGGNYGYTF.

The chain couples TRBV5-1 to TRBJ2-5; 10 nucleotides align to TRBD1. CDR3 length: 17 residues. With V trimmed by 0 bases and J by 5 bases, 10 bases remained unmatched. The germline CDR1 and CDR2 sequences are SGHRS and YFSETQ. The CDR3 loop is CASSLGVATGGWETQYF. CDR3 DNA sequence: TGCGCCAGCAGCTTGGGAGTCGCGACAGGGGGCTGGGAGACCCAGTACTTC.

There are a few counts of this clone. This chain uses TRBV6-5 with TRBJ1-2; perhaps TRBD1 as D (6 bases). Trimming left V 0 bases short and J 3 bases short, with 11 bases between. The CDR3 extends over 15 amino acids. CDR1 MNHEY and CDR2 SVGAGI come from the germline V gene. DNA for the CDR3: TGTGCCAGCAGTTACTCGGCAGGGGACCACTATGGCTACACCTTC. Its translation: CASSYSAGDHYGYTF.

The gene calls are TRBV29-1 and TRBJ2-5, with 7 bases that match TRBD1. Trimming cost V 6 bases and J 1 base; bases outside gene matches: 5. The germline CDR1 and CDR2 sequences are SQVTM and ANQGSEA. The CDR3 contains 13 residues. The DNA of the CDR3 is TGCAGCGTAGGGACAGCCAGCCAAGAGACCCAGTACTTC. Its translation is CSVGTASQETQYF. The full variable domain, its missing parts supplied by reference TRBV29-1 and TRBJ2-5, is SAVISQKPSRDICQRGTSLTIQCQVDSQVTMMFWYRQQPGQSLTLIATANQGSEATYESGFVIDKFPISRPNLTFSTLTVSNMSPEDSSIYLCSVGTASQETQYFGPGTRLLVL.

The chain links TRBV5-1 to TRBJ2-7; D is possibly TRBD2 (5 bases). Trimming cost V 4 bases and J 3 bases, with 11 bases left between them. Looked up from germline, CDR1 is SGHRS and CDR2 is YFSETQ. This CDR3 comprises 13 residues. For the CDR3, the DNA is TGCGCCAGCAGCCTCCGAGGGAACTACGAGCAGTACTTC. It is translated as CASSLRGNYEQYF.

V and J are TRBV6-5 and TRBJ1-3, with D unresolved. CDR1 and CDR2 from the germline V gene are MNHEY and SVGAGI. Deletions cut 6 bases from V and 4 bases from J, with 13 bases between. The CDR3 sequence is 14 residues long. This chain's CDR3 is CASSFGLGGNTIYF. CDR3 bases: TGTGCCAGCAGCTTCGGACTGGGGGGAAACACCATATATTTT.

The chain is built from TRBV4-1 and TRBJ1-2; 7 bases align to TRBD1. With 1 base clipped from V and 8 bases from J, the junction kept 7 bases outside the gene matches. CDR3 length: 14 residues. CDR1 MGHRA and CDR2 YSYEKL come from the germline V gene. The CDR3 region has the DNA TGCGCCAGCAGCCAAGCCGACAGGGTTTGGGGCTACACCTTC. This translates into CASSQADRVWGYTF.

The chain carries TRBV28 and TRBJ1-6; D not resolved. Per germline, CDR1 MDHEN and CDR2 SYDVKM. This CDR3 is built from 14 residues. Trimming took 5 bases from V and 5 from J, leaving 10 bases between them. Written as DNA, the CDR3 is TGTGCCAGCAGTCTCGTGGCCAATAATTCACCCCTCCACTTT. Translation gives CASSLVANNSPLHF.

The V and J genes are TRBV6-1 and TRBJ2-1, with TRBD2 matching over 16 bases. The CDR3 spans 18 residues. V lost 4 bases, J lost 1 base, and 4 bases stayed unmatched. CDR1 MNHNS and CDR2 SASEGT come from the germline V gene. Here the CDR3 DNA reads TGTGCCAGCAGTGGTGGGACTAGCGGGGGGGATTCCTACAATGAGCAGTTCTTC. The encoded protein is CASSGGTSGGDSYNEQFF.

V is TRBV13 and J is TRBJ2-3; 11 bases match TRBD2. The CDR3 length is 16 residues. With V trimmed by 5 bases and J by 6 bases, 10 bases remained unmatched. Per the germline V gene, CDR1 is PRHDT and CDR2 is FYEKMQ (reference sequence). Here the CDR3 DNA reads TGTGCCAGCAGCCCCTTGACTAGCGGGATTGGGGATACGCAGTATTTT. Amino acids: CASSPLTSGIGDTQYF. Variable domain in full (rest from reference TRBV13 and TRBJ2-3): AAGVIQSPRHLIKEKRETATLKCYPIPRHDTVYWYQQGPGQDPQFLISFYEKMQSDKGSIPDRFSAQQFSDYHSELNMSSLELGDSALYFCASSPLTSGIGDTQYFGPGTRLTVL.

The CDR3 DNA sequence: TGTGCCAGCAGCCCCGGCAGGGGACTAGCGGGAGTAGAGACCCAGTACTTC. The encoded protein is CASSPGRGLAGVETQYF. This chain connects TRBV9 to TRBJ2-5, with 14 bases fitting TRBD2. The CDR3 extends over 17 amino acids. From germline, CDR1 is SGDLS and CDR2 YYNGEE. V dropped 4 bases and J dropped 4; count of bases not matched to a gene: 9.

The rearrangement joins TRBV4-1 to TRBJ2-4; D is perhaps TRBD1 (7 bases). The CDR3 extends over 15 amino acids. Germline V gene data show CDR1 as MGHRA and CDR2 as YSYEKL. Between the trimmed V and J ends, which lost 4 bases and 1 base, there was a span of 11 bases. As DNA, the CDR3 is TGCGCCAGCAGCCCCCCAGGGGGGGCCAAAAACATTCAGTACTTC. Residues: CASSPPGGAKNIQYF.

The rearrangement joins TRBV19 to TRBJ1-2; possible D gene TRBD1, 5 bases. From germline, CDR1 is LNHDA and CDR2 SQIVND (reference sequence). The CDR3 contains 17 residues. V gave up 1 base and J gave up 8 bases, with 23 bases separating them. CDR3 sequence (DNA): TGTGCCAGTAGTATAGCGGCCACAGGAACCCGCCTCGGGGGCTACACCTTC. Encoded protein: CASSIAATGTRLGGYTF.

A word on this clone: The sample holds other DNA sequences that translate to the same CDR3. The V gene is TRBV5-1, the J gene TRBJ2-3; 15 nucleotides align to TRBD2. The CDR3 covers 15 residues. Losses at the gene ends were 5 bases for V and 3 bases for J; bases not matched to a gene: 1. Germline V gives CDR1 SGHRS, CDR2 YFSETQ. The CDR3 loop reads CASRGLAGGTDTQYF. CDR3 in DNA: TGCGCCAGCAGGGGACTAGCGGGAGGTACAGATACGCAGTATTTT.